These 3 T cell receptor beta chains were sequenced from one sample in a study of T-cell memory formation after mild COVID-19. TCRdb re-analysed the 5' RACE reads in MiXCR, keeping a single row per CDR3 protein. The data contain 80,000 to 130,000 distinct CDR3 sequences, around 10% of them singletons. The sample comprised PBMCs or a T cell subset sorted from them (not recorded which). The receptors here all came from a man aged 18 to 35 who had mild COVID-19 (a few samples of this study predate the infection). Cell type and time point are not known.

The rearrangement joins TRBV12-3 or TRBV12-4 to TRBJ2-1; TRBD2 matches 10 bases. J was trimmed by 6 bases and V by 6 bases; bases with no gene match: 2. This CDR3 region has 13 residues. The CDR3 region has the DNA TGTGCCAGCAGAAGCGGGGGGGCCAATGAGCAGTTCTTC. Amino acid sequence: CASRSGGANEQFF.

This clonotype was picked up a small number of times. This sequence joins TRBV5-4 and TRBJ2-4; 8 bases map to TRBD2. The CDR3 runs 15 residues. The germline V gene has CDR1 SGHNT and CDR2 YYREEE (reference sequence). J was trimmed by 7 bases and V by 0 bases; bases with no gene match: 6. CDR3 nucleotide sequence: TGTGCCAGCAGCTTGGCCCCTAGCGGGCAGAACATTCAGTACTTC. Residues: CASSLAPSGQNIQYF.

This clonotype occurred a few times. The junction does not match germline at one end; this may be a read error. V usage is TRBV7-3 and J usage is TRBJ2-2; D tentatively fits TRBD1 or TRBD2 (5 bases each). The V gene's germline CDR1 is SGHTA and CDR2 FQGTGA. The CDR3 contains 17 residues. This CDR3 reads CASSLTGTITNTGELFF. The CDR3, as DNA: TGTGCCAGCAGCCTAACCGGGACGATAACGAACACCGGGGAGCTGTTTTTT.